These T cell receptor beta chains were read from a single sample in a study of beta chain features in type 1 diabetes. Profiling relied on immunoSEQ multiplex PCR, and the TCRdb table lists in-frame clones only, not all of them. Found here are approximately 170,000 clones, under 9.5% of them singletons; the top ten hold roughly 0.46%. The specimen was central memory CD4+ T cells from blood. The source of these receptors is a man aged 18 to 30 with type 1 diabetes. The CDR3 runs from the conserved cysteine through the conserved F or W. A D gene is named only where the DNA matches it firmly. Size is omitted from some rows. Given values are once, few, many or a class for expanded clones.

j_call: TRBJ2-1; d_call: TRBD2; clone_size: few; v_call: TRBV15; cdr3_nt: TGTGCCACCAGCACTAATCCGGGGACTAGCGGGAGAAATGAGCAGTTCTTC; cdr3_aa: CATSTNPGTSGRNEQFF
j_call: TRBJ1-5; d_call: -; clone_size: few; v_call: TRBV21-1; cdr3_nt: TGTGCCAGCAGCAAGGTGACGGGGAGCAATCAGCCCCAGCATTTT; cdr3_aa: CASSKVTGSNQPQHF
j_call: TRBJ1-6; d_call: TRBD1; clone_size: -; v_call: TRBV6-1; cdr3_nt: TGTGCCAGCGACAGGGGCTCGGGGAATTCACCCCTCCACTTT; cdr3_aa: CASDRGSGNSPLHF
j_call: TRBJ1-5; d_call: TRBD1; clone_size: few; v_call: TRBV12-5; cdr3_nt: TGTGCTAGTGCCGACAGGGGAGATCAGCCCCAGCATTTT; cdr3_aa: CASADRGDQPQHF
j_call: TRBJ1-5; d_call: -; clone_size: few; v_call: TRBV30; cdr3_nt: TGTGCCTGGAGTTCTGGGGCTAGCAATCAGCCCCAGCATTTT; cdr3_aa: CAWSSGASNQPQHF
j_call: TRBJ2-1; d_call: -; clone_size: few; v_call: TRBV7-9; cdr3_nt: TGTGCCAGCAGAAGGGACTCCCAGACTGAGCAGTTCTTC; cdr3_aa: CASRRDSQTEQFF
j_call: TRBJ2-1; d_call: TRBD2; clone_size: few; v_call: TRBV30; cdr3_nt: TGTGCCTGGAGTGAGAGCGGGGGGGCGGATGAGCAGTTCTTC; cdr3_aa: CAWSESGGADEQFF
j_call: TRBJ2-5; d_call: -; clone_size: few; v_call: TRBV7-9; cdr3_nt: TGTGCCAGCAGCTCAAAGACGCGGCCCCAAGAGACCCAGTACTTC; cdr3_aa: CASSSKTRPQETQYF
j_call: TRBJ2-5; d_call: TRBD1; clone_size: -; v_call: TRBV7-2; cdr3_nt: TGTGCCAGCAGCTTATGGGACAGGGGATTCGAGACCCAGTACTTC; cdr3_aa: CASSLWDRGFETQYF
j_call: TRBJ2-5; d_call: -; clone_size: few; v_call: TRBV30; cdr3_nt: TGTGCCTGGAGTCCTTTAGTAACCCAGTACTTC; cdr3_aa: CAWSPLVTQYF
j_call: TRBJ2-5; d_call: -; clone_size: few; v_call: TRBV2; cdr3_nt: TGTGCCAGCAACTCGTGGGAGACCCAGTACTTC; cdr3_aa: CASNSWETQYF
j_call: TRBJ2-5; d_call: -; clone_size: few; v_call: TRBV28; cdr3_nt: TGTGCCAGCAGTCGAATCTCAGGGCCCGGGGGACGCTGGGACTTC; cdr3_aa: CASSRISGPGGRWDF
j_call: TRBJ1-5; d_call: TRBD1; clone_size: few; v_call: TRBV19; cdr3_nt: TGTGCCAGTAGTAACACGGGACAGGAAAATCAGCCCCAGCATTTT; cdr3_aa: CASSNTGQENQPQHF
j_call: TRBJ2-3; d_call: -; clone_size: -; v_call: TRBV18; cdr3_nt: TGTGCCAGCTCTCTAATGGCAGATACGCAGTATTTT; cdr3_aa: CASSLMADTQYF
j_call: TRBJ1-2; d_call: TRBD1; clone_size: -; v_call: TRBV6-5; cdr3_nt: TGTGCCAGCAGAAAAGGGGGCGCCGGCTATGGCTACACCTTC; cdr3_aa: CASRKGGAGYGYTF
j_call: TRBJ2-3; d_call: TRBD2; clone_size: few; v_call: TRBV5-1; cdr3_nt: TGCGCCAGCAGCAAAGGACTAGCGGGAGCCACAGATACGCAGTATTTT; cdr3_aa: CASSKGLAGATDTQYF
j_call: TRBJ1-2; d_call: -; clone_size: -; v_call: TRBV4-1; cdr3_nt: TGCGCCAGCAGCCAAGATTCCGTCTATGGCTACACCTTC; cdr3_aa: CASSQDSVYGYTF
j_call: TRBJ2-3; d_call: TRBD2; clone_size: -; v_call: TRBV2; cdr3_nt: TGTGCCAGCAGTGAGACTAGCGGGGGCACAGATACGCAGTATTTT; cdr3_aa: CASSETSGGTDTQYF
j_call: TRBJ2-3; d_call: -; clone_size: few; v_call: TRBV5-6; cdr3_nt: TGTGCCAGCAGCTCCTACCGGGTTCAGGGGTCCTCGCAAGATACGCAGTATTTT; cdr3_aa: CASSSYRVQGSSQDTQYF
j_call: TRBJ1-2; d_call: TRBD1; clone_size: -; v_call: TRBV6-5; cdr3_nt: TGTGCCAGCAGCCGGGACAGGGGTGGCTACACCTTC; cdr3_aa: CASSRDRGGYTF
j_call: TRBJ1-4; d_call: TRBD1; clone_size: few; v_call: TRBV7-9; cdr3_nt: TGTGCCAGCAGCTCCTCCGGGACAGGGAGTGAAAAACTGTTTTTT; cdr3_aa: CASSSSGTGSEKLFF
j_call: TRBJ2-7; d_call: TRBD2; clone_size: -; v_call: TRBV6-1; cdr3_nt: TGTGCCAGCAGGAGCGGGATTAGCGCCTACGAGCAGTACTTC; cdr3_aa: CASRSGISAYEQYF
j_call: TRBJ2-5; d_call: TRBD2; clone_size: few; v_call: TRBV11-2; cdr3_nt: TGTGCCAGCAGTATACGGACTAGCGGGAGGTCAGGGGAGACCCAGTACTTC; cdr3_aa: CASSIRTSGRSGETQYF
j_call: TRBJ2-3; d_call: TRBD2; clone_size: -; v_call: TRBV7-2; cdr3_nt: TGTGCCAGCAGCTTGGGGGGACTAGCGGGGGGGCCTACAGATACGCAGTATTTT; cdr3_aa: CASSLGGLAGGPTDTQYF
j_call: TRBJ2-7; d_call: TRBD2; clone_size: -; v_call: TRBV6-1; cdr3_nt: TGTGCCAGCAGTTGGACTAGCGGAGACTACGAGCAGTACTTC; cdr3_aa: CASSWTSGDYEQYF
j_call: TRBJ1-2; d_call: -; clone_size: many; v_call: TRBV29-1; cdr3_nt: TGCAGCGTTGGACAACCCGAGGGTTCGAGTGGCTACACCTTC; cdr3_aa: CSVGQPEGSSGYTF
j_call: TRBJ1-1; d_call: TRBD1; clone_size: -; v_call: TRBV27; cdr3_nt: TGTGCCAGCAAACCGGGACAGGGGGCTGGCACTGAAGCTTTCTTT; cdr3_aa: CASKPGQGAGTEAFF
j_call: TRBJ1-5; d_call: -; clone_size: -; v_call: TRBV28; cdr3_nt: TGTGCCAGCAGTACCGCCCAGGGGAAACAGCCCCAGCATTTT; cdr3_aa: CASSTAQGKQPQHF
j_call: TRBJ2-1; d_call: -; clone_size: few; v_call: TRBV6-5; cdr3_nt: TGTGCCAGCAGCCAACAACCCAACAATGAGCAGTTCTTC; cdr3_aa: CASSQQPNNEQFF
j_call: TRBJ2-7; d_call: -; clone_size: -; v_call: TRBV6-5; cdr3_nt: TGTGCCAGCACTTCTGTCCGCTCCTACGAGCAGTACTTC; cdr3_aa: CASTSVRSYEQYF
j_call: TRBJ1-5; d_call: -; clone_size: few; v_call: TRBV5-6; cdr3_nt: TGTGCCAGCAGCTCGGACGGGAGTCAGCCCCAGCATTTT; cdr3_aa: CASSSDGSQPQHF
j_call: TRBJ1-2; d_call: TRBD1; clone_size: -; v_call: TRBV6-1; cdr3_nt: TGTGCCAGCAGTGTGGGACAGGGGGCCGGGGGCTACACCTTC; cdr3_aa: CASSVGQGAGGYTF
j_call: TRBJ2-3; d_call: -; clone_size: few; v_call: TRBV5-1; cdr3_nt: TGCGCCAGCTCTCAAGGCGGGCTAGCCGGCACAGATACGCAGTATTTT; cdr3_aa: CASSQGGLAGTDTQYF
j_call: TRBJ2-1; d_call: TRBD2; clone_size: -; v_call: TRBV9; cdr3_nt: TGTGCCAGCAGCCTCCGACTAGCCAATGAGCAGTTCTTC; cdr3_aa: CASSLRLANEQFF
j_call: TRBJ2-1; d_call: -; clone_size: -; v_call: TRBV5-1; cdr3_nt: TGCGCCAGCAGCCCGGCGGCGGTCTCCTACAATGAGCAGTTCTTC; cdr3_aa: CASSPAAVSYNEQFF
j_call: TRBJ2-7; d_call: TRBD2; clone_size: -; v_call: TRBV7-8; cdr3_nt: TGTGCCAGCAGCCAGGGACTAGCGGTCGAGCAGTACTTC; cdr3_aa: CASSQGLAVEQYF
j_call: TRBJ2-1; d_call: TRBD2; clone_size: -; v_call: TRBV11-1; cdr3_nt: TGTGCCAGCAGGCAAGGGATGGCTAGCGGGACCTACAATGAGCAGTTCTTC; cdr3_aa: CASRQGMASGTYNEQFF
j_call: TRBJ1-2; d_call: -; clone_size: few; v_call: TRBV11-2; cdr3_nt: TGTGCCAGCAGCTTAGAGCCCTCCGGGGGGTTCTATGGCTACACCTTC; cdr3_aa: CASSLEPSGGFYGYTF
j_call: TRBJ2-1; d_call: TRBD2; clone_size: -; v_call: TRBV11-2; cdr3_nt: TGTGCCAGCAGCCAAAGCGGGGTCTACAATGAGCAGTTCTTC; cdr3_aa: CASSQSGVYNEQFF
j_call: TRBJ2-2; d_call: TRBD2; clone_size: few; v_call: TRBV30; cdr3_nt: TGTGCCTGGAGTGGCCAGACTAGCGGGAGGTTTCCCGGGGAGCTGTTTTTT; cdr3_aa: CAWSGQTSGRFPGELFF
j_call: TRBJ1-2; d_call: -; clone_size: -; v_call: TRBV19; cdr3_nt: TGTGCCAGTAGAAACCCGCATGGGGGCGACTATGGCTACACCTTC; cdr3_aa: CASRNPHGGDYGYTF
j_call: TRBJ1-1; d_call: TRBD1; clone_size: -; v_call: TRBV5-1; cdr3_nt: TGCGCCAGCAGCTCAGGGGGCGCAGGCCCTGAAGCTTTCTTT; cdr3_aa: CASSSGGAGPEAFF
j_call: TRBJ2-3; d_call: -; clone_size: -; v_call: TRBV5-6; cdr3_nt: TGTGCCAGCAGCTTGCAGGGGCCAGATACGCAGTATTTT; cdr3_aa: CASSLQGPDTQYF
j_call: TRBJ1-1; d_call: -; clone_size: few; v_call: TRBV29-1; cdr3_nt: TGCAGCGTAACGGGACACTTGAACACTGAAGCTTTCTTT; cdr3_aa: CSVTGHLNTEAFF
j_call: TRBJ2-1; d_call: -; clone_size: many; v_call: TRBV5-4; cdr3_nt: TGTGCCAGCAGCTTGGAAGGAGTTCGGGAGCAGTTCTTC; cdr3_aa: CASSLEGVREQFF
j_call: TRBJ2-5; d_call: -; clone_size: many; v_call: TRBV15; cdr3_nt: TGTGCCACCAGCAGAGATATAGAGACCCAGTACTTC; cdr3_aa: CATSRDIETQYF
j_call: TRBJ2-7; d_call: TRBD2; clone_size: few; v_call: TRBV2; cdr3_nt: TGTGCCAGCAGTGGTGGTAGCGGGAGGGCCAGCGAGCAGTACTTC; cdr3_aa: CASSGGSGRASEQYF
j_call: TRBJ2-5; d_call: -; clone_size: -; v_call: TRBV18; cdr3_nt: TGTGCCAGCTCACCACGACAGGCATCCGAGACCCAGTACTTC; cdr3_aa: CASSPRQASETQYF
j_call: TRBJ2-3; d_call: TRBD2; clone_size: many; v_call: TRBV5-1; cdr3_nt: TGCGCCAGCAGCCTGACTAGCGGGGGGAGCACAGATACGCAGTATTTT; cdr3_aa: CASSLTSGGSTDTQYF
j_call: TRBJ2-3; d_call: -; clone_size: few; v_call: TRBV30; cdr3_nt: TGTGCCTGGGGTCAGGGGTTAGATACGCAGTATTTT; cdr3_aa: CAWGQGLDTQYF
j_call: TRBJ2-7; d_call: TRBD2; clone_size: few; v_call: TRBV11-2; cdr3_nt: TGTGCCAGCAGCTTAGCCGCGGCGGGGGGACACTACGAGCAGTACTTC; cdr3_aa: CASSLAAAGGHYEQYF
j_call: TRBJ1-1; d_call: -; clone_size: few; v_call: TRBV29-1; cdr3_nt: TGCAGCGGGGCGGGGGGCAACACTGAAGCTTTCTTT; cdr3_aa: CSGAGGNTEAFF
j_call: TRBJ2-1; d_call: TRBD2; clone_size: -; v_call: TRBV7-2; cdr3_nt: TGTGCCAGCAGCTTAGTCGCGGGGGGGGTTTCCTACAATGAGCAGTTCTTC; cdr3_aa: CASSLVAGGVSYNEQFF
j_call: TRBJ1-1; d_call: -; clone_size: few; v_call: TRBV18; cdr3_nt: TGTGCCAGCTCACCAACAGGGAACCCTGAAGCTTTCTTT; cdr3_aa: CASSPTGNPEAFF
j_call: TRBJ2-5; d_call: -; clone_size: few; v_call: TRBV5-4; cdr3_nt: TGTGCCAGCAGCTTAGGGGGCCAAGAGACCCAGTACTTC; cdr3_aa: CASSLGGQETQYF